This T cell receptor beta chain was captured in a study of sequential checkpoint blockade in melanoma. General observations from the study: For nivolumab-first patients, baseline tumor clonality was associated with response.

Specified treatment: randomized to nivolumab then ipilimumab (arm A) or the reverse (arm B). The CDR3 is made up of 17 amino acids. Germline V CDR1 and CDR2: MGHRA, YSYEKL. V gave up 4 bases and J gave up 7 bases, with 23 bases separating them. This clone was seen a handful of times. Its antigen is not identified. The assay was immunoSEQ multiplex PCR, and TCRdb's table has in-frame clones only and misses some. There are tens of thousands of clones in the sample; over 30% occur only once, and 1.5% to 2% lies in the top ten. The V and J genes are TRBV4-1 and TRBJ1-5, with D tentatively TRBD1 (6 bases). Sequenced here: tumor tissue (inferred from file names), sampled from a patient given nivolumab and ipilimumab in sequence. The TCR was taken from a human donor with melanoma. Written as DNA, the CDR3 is TGCGCCAGCAGCCCCGCCGACGGGGGGGCATATTGGCAGCCCCAGCATTTT. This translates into CASSPADGGAYWQPQHF.